The 32 T cell receptor beta chains presented below share a single source sample, sequenced in a study of shared T cell receptors in the human thymus. Data came from immunoSEQ multiplex PCR; TCRdb stores just in-frame clones and leaves some out. This sample has hundreds of thousands of clones; over 75% occur once, and the top ten carry roughly 0.0089%. The data were also submitted as part of a second study, on human thymus T cells.

Sequenced material: thymocytes. The receptors originated from a boy under three years old with a congenital heart defect.

This chain connects TRBV7-3 to TRBJ1-6; 7 bases are shared with TRBD1. The germline V gene has CDR1 SGHTA and CDR2 FQGTGA. J gave up 8 bases and V 0 bases, and 4 bases lay outside the gene matches. The CDR3 length is 15 residues. The CDR3 DNA follows: TGTGCCAGCAGCTTAACCGGACAGGTCGATTCACCCCTCCACTTT. Translation gives CASSLTGQVDSPLHF.

This chain links TRBV7-8 with TRBJ1-5; D ambiguous. Trimming removed 4 bases from V and 0 bases from J, with 13 bases in between. This CDR3 is 16 amino acids long. CDR1 is SGHVS, CDR2 FQNEAQ, per germline. The CDR3 bases are TGTGCCAGCAGCTCCCCGACGGAGGATAGCAATCAGCCCCAGCATTTT. It yields the protein CASSSPTEDSNQPQHF.

V gene TRBV25-1 combines with J gene TRBJ2-7; D is ambiguous. V shed 6 bases and J shed 5 bases, with 8 bases lying between them. This CDR3 is 11 amino acids long. The germline V gene has CDR1 MGHDK and CDR2 SYGVNS. Here the CDR3 DNA reads TGTGCCAGCAGACATGCCCACGAGCAGTACTTC. This codes for CASRHAHEQYF.

The chain links TRBV18 to TRBJ2-3, with 9 bases fitting TRBD2. With V trimmed by 0 bases and J by 0 bases, 1 base remained unmatched. Germline values: CDR1 KGHSH, CDR2 LQKENI. CDR3 size: 16 residues. As DNA, the CDR3 is TGTGCCAGCTCACCACCTAGCGGGGGTAGCACAGATACGCAGTATTTT. Its translation is CASSPPSGGSTDTQYF.

The chain links TRBV14 to TRBJ2-1; 9 bases are shared with TRBD2. V was pared by 0 bases and J by 4 bases, with 4 bases of the junction left unmatched. This CDR3 has 16 amino acids. Germline V CDR1 and CDR2: SGHDN, FVKESK. The CDR3 protein is CASSQDGGGGYNEQFF. CDR3 coding DNA: TGTGCCAGCAGCCAAGATGGCGGGGGGGGATACAATGAGCAGTTCTTC.

V and J are TRBV9 and TRBJ1-1; 8 positions agree with TRBD1. V dropped 4 bases and J dropped 1; count of bases not matched to a gene: 12. The CDR3 runs 17 residues. CDR1 and CDR2 (germline): SGDLS, YYNGEE. CDR3 DNA: TGTGCCAGCAGCCAGAAAGGAACAGGGGGAAAGAACACTGAAGCTTTCTTT. This codes for CASSQKGTGGKNTEAFF.

The V gene is TRBV5-1, the J gene TRBJ2-7; 8 nucleotides align to TRBD2. The V and J ends lost 2 bases and 3 bases, in that order; junction bases with no gene match: 10. Germline V lookup: CDR1 SGHRS, CDR2 YFSETQ. The length of the CDR3 is 16 residues. The DNA of the CDR3 is TGCGCCAGCAGCTTAGGGCTAGCGGGCGATCACTACGAGCAGTACTTC. Translated: CASSLGLAGDHYEQYF.

The rearrangement joins TRBV27 to TRBJ1-6; 8 nucleotides line up with TRBD1. This CDR3 has 15 residues. Germline V gives CDR1 MNHEY, CDR2 SMNVEV (reference sequence). V lost 5 bases, J lost 9 bases, and 9 bases stayed unmatched. CDR3 sequence: CASSSPGGAGSPLHF. In DNA, the CDR3 is TGTGCCAGCAGTAGTCCAGGGGGCGCGGGTTCACCCCTCCACTTT.

The chain recombines TRBV6-5 with TRBJ1-5; D gene ambiguous. This CDR3 has 12 amino acids. CDR1 and CDR2 from the germline V gene are MNHEY and SVGAGI. Trimming cost V 6 bases and J 5 bases, with 8 bases left between them. The CDR3 DNA follows: TGTGCCAGCAGCACTATCGATCAGCCCCAGCATTTT. Its protein is CASSTIDQPQHF.

V and J are TRBV29-1 and TRBJ2-2, with no clear D. The V gene lost 5 bases and the J gene lost 1 base, with 5 bases spanning the gap. The CDR3 contains 12 residues. Germline V lookup: CDR1 SQVTM, CDR2 ANQGSEA. DNA for the CDR3: TGCAGCGTTCGCAGGAACACCGGGGAGCTGTTTTTT. Translated, it gives CSVRRNTGELFF.

This clone was found once. The chain has TRBV2 and TRBJ2-1; weak D call: TRBD1 (5 bases). Trimming stripped 7 bases from V and 0 bases from J, with 7 bases between. The CDR3 is 13 residues long. CDR1 is SNHLY, CDR2 FYNNEI, per germline. This chain's CDR3 is CASTGHSYNEQFF. In DNA form, the CDR3 reads TGTGCCAGCACAGGACACTCCTACAATGAGCAGTTCTTC.

J is TRBJ2-7 and V is TRBV28; unclear D gene. V lost 5 bases, J lost 4 bases, and 9 bases lay in between. The CDR3 consists of 12 residues. Per the germline V gene, CDR1 is MDHEN and CDR2 is SYDVKM. The DNA of the CDR3 is TGTGCCAGCAGTCAGGATCAATACGAGCAGTACTTC. This codes for CASSQDQYEQYF.

The chain recombines TRBV7-2 with TRBJ1-6, with a tentative D call TRBD1 (6 bases). Trimming shortened V by 3 bases and J by 8 bases, and 14 bases separated the two germline ends. Germline CDR1 is SGHTA and CDR2 is FQGNSA. The CDR3 covers 15 residues. The CDR3 sequence: CASSLDSSWDSPLHF. The CDR3, as DNA: TGTGCCAGCAGCTTGGACAGCTCCTGGGATTCACCCCTCCACTTT.

The V call is TRBV28, the J call TRBJ1-1, with a possible D match to TRBD1 (5 bases). The CDR3 consists of 16 residues. V lost 4 bases and J lost 1, with 16 bases in between. Germline CDR1 reads MDHEN; CDR2 reads SYDVKM. The CDR3 protein is CASSSSGPPQNTEAFF. Here the CDR3 DNA reads TGTGCCAGCAGTTCCTCAGGGCCCCCGCAGAACACTGAAGCTTTCTTT.

This clone was counted a few times. The V and J genes are TRBV28 and TRBJ2-7; 10 bases line up with TRBD1. The CDR3 has 15 amino acids. Germline V gene sequence: CDR1 MDHEN, CDR2 SYDVKM. J gave up 3 bases and V 6 bases, and 8 bases lay outside the gene matches. The chain's CDR3 is CASSHPGTGDYEQYF. CDR3 nucleotide sequence: TGTGCCAGCAGCCACCCCGGGACAGGGGACTACGAGCAGTACTTC.

This rearrangement joins TRBV6-1 to TRBJ1-1; 7 bases agree with TRBD1. The length of the CDR3 is 12 residues. Germline CDR1 reads MNHNS; CDR2 reads SASEGT. Trimming took 2 bases from V and 11 from J; bases not matched to a gene: 5. The CDR3 region has the DNA TGTGCCAGCAGTGAACGACAGGGATCGGCTTTCTTT. Residues: CASSERQGSAFF.

This chain uses TRBV2 with TRBJ2-3; possible D gene TRBD2, 6 bases. V was cut by 1 base and J by 4 bases, with 15 bases left in between. CDR3 size: 16 residues. Germline CDR1 and CDR2: SNHLY and FYNNEI. CDR3 loop: CASSEVSRDIPDTQYF. The CDR3 DNA reads TGTGCCAGCAGTGAAGTCTCGCGGGATATCCCAGATACGCAGTATTTT.

The chain joins TRBV7-2 to TRBJ2-7; weak D call: TRBD1 (6 bases). V was shortened by 0 bases and J by 5 bases, with 14 bases between the two germline ends. CDR3 length equals 15 residues. Per germline, CDR1 SGHTA and CDR2 FQGNSA. The CDR3 nucleotides read TGTGCCAGCAGCTTAGCGGAAGGAGAGGGGGACGAGCAGTACTTC. As protein: CASSLAEGEGDEQYF.

A few counts support this clone. The gene calls are TRBV11-2 and TRBJ2-3; D gene ambiguous. Trimming took 5 bases from V and 2 from J, leaving 20 bases between them. This CDR3 spans 17 amino acids. The germline gives CDR1 SGHAT, CDR2 FQNNGV. CDR3 loop: CASSPGVRGRNTDTQYF. CDR3 bases: TGTGCCAGCAGCCCAGGTGTGCGTGGGCGAAACACAGATACGCAGTATTTT.

The chain employs TRBV19 and TRBJ1-5, with TRBD1 matching 7 bases. Germline CDR1 LNHDA, CDR2 SQIVND (reference sequence). The CDR3 is 14 amino acids. With 3 bases clipped from V and 2 bases from J, the junction kept 1 base outside the gene matches. As DNA, the CDR3 is TGTGCCAGTAGTATCACAGGGGGCAATCAGCCCCAGCATTTT. It translates to CASSITGGNQPQHF.

V and J are TRBV15 and TRBJ2-1, with D perhaps matching TRBD1 (5 bases). V was trimmed by 0 bases and J by 9 bases, leaving 12 bases between them. CDR1 is LNHNV, CDR2 YYDKDF, per germline (reference sequence). The CDR3 loop spans 14 amino acids. This CDR3 is CATSRDPGWSEQFF. CDR3 nucleotide sequence: TGTGCCACCAGCAGAGATCCAGGGTGGAGTGAGCAGTTCTTC.

The chain couples TRBV6-5 to TRBJ2-2, with TRBD1 as a possible D gene (6 bases). Germline assignment: CDR1 MNHEY and CDR2 SVGAGI. Between the trimmed V and J ends, which lost 5 bases and 3 bases, there was a span of 10 bases. This CDR3 spans 14 amino acids. The DNA of the CDR3 is TGTGCCAGCAGTCGCCGACAGGACACCGGGGAGCTGTTTTTT. Its translation: CASSRRQDTGELFF.

The chain uses TRBV27 and TRBJ2-5, with 8 bases identical to TRBD1. V dropped 5 bases and J dropped 5; count of bases not matched to a gene: 16. The V gene's germline CDR1 is MNHEY and CDR2 SMNVEV (reference sequence). The CDR3 runs to 17 residues. The CDR3 sequence: CASSPAGAGGVQETQYF. Here the CDR3 DNA reads TGTGCCAGCAGTCCCGCAGGGGCAGGGGGCGTCCAGGAGACCCAGTACTTC.

CDR3 amino acids: CASRDGTGGNYGYTF. The DNA for the CDR3 is TGTGCCAGCAGGGACGGGACAGGGGGCAACTATGGCTACACCTTC. The chain uses TRBV27 and TRBJ1-2; 12 positions agree with TRBD1. Germline lookup yields CDR1 MNHEY and CDR2 SMNVEV (reference sequence). The CDR3 is made up of 15 amino acids. After removal of 6 bases from V and 2 bases from J, the junction contained 4 bases not matched to a gene.

The V gene is TRBV28, the J gene TRBJ2-7, with D perhaps TRBD2 (6 bases). V was clipped by 4 bases and J by 2 bases, with 24 bases between them. The CDR3 sequence is 18 residues long. Germline V gene data show CDR1 as MDHEN and CDR2 as SYDVKM. Here the CDR3 DNA reads TGTGCCAGCAGTTCAGAGTCTGGTTTCGGGCCGGGGGCCTACGAGCAGTACTTC. Its protein is CASSSESGFGPGAYEQYF.

The chain is built from TRBV5-6 and TRBJ2-1; 7 nucleotides match TRBD2. V trimming: 2 bases; J trimming: 5 bases; junction bases outside the gene matches: 4. Germline CDR1 reads SGHDT; CDR2 reads YYEEEE. This CDR3 region has 14 residues. The CDR3 protein is CASSFMRENNEQFF. Written as DNA, the CDR3 is TGTGCCAGCAGCTTCATGCGGGAGAACAATGAGCAGTTCTTC.

The gene calls are TRBV19 and TRBJ1-1, with a possible D match to TRBD1 (5 bases). CDR1 LNHDA and CDR2 SQIVND come from the germline V gene (reference sequence). CDR3 size: 17 residues. The V and J ends lost 3 bases and 3 bases respectively, with 20 bases between them. The CDR3 region is CASSMSPPTASDTEAFF. The CDR3 DNA sequence: TGTGCCAGTAGTATGTCCCCCCCGACAGCTTCTGACACTGAAGCTTTCTTT.

CDR3 nucleotide sequence: TGTGCCATCAGAGATAACGGACAGGGGTTGGGAAACATTCAGTACTTC. Translation: CAIRDNGQGLGNIQYF. The chain couples TRBV10-3 to TRBJ2-4; 9 bases align to TRBD1. The ends lost 6 bases at V and 6 bases at J; junction bases unmatched: 12. This CDR3 spans 16 amino acids. CDR1 ENHRY and CDR2 SYGVKD come from the germline V gene.

The CDR3 region is CASSLERPGGPNNEKLFF. As DNA, the CDR3 is TGTGCCAGCAGTTTAGAGAGGCCAGGGGGACCAAATAATGAAAAACTGTTTTTT. The chain links TRBV27 to TRBJ1-4; 7 bases match TRBD1. Germline V gives CDR1 MNHEY, CDR2 SMNVEV (reference sequence). J gave up 4 bases and V 2 bases, and 13 bases lay outside the gene matches. CDR3 size: 18 residues.

The V gene is TRBV2, the J gene TRBJ1-1; D is undetermined. CDR1 and CDR2 (germline): SNHLY, FYNNEI. This CDR3 region has 16 residues. V lost 6 bases, J lost 11 bases, and 28 bases lay in between. CDR3 DNA sequence: TGTGCCAGCAGCGAGGAGGGCAGTCCTCGCTCCTGGGAGGCTTTCTTT. Translated: CASSEEGSPRSWEAFF.

The rearrangement uses TRBV30 and TRBJ1-3, with 8 bases lining up with TRBD1. V shed 0 bases and J 3 bases; nucleotides not matched to a gene: 16. Germline lookup yields CDR1 GTSNPN and CDR2 SVGIG (reference sequence). This CDR3 spans 19 amino acids. CDR3 DNA sequence: TGTGCCTGGAGTGTACGGATTGAATTTGGGACAGGTGGTGGAAACACCATATATTTT. The encoded protein is CAWSVRIEFGTGGGNTIYF.

The chain links TRBV9 to TRBJ2-1; 10 nucleotides align to TRBD2. Germline V gives CDR1 SGDLS, CDR2 YYNGEE. This CDR3 comprises 15 residues. Unmatched junction bases numbered 9, after V lost 4 bases and J lost 8 bases. The chain's CDR3 is CASSPSSGSLHEQFF. DNA for the CDR3: TGTGCCAGCAGCCCCTCTAGCGGGAGCCTCCATGAGCAGTTCTTC.